The 10 T cell receptor beta chains in this list originate from one sample, sequenced in a study of vaccination and CD4 T cells after COVID-19. Antigens for these TCRs are unknown. Treatment meaning: roughly 10-day PBMC culture with coronavirus spike peptide pools or control peptides (ViraFEST assay). Cultured CD4+ T cell DNA was sequenced using the Oncomine TCR Beta short-read assay. TCRdb recomputed calls from the PCR reads with MiXCR, one row per CDR3 protein. The top ten clones hold approximately 15% of a sample with 11,000 to 15,000 distinct CDR3 sequences, more than 25% of them seen once. Sequencing was carried out using cultured CD4+ T cells from blood. The source of these receptors is a human donor with COVID-19.

The rearrangement joins TRBV7-2 to TRBJ2-7; TRBD2 might be the D (5 bases). The CDR3 loop spans 13 amino acids. Per the germline V gene, CDR1 is SGHTA and CDR2 is FQGNSA. The V end was cut by 1 base, the J end by 5 bases, with 9 bases between. As DNA, the CDR3 is TGTGCCAGCAGCTTAGATGGAGGACACGAGCAGTACTTC. This encodes CASSLDGGHEQYF.

The chain carries TRBV7-3 and TRBJ2-5; TRBD1 matches 8 bases. Per germline, CDR1 SGHTA and CDR2 FQGTGA. V lost 5 bases to trimming and J lost 3 bases; unmatched junction nucleotides: 5. This CDR3 comprises 14 residues. The CDR3 region is CASSPGDRKETQYF. CDR3 nucleotides: TGTGCCAGCAGCCCGGGGGACAGGAAAGAGACCCAGTACTTC.

This rearrangement joins TRBV20-1 to TRBJ2-1; 9 nucleotides match TRBD2. The CDR3 length is 17 residues. Per germline, CDR1 DFQATT and CDR2 SNEGSKA (reference sequence). Losses at the gene ends were 0 bases for V and 4 bases for J; bases not matched to a gene: 10. The CDR3: CSARDFAGGPTYNEQFF. In DNA form, the CDR3 reads TGCAGTGCTAGAGATTTTGCGGGGGGGCCGACGTACAATGAGCAGTTCTTC.

The gene calls are TRBV7-9 and TRBJ2-1; D possibly corresponds to TRBD2 (5 bases). This CDR3 has 15 residues. Trimming took off 3 bases at V and 5 bases at J, with 14 bases between the two ends. The germline V gene encodes CDR1 SEHNR and CDR2 FQNEAQ (reference sequence). CDR3 region: CASSFRMTTNNEQFF. The DNA for the CDR3 is TGTGCCAGCAGCTTTCGGATGACTACTAACAATGAGCAGTTCTTC.

This chain connects TRBV28 to TRBJ1-2, with 7 bases fitting TRBD1. The V gene end was trimmed by 5 bases and the J gene end by 2 bases; junction bases not matched to a gene: 8. The CDR3 covers 15 residues. CDR1 and CDR2 from the germline V gene are MDHEN and SYDVKM. CDR3 DNA: TGTGCCAGCAGTCTCCCACTGACAGGGAACTATGGCTACACCTTC. Its protein is CASSLPLTGNYGYTF.

The chain couples TRBV6-1 to TRBJ2-1; 8 nucleotides agree with TRBD1. Trimming took 5 bases from V and 10 from J; bases not matched to a gene: 13. From germline, CDR1 is MNHNS and CDR2 SASEGT. The CDR3 contains 15 residues. The CDR3 protein is CASSIPGTGTREQFF. CDR3 in DNA: TGTGCCAGCAGTATCCCCGGGACAGGAACCCGGGAGCAGTTCTTC.

The chain combines TRBV20-1 with TRBJ2-3; TRBD2 is a possible D gene (5 bases). The CDR3 covers 13 residues. Germline V gene lookup returns CDR1 DFQATT and CDR2 SNEGSKA (reference sequence). The CDR3 sequence is CSTKTGSTDTQYF. The CDR3 DNA is TGCAGCACCAAGACGGGGAGCACAGATACGCAGTATTTT.

The chain has TRBV11-2 and TRBJ1-1; weak D call: TRBD1 (5 bases). Looked up from germline, CDR1 is SGHAT and CDR2 is FQNNGV. V dropped 8 bases and J dropped 0 bases, with 16 bases sitting between them. This CDR3 has 15 residues. The CDR3 coding sequence is TGTGCCAGCGCCACGCGGAGACAGATGAACACTGAAGCTTTCTTT. It translates to CASATRRQMNTEAFF. The full variable domain, with the rest looked up from reference TRBV11-2 and TRBJ1-1, is EAGVAQSPRYKIIEKRQSVAFWCNPISGHATLYWYQQILGQGPKLLIQFQNNGVVDDSQLPKDRFSAERLKGVDSTLKIQPAKLEDSAVYLCASATRRQMNTEAFFGQGTRLTVV.

The V call is TRBV12-3 or TRBV12-4, the J call TRBJ1-6; 12 bases align to TRBD1. The junction had 5 bases not matched to a gene; V was cut back by 10 bases and J by 7 bases. CDR3 length: 14 residues. CDR3 DNA: TGTGCCACACGGGACAGGGGGCCAAATTCACCCCTCCACTTT. Translated: CATRDRGPNSPLHF.

This clonotype was observed a few times. V is TRBV11-2 and J is TRBJ2-2; D remains unclear. CDR1 and CDR2 from the germline V gene are SGHAT and FQNNGV. Trimming shortened V by 3 bases and J by 7 bases, and 15 bases separated the two germline ends. The CDR3 covers 15 residues. CDR3 sequence reads: CASSFAPRRGGELFF. CDR3 sequence (DNA): TGTGCCAGCAGCTTCGCCCCCCGACGAGGCGGGGAGCTGTTTTTT.